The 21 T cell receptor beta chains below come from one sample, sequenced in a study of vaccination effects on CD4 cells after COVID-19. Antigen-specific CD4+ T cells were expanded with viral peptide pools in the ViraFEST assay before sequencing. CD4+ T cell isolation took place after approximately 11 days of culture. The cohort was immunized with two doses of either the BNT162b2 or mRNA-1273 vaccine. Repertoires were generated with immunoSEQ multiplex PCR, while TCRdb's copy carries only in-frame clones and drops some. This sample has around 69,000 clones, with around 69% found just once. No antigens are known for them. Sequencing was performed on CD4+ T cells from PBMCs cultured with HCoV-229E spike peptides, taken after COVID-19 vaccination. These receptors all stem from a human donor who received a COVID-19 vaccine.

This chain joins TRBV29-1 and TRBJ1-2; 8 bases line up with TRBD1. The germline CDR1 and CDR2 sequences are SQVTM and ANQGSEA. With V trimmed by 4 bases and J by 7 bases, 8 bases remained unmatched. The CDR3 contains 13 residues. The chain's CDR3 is CSVVHRGSLGYTF. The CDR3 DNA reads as TGCAGCGTTGTACACAGGGGGAGTCTTGGCTACACCTTC.

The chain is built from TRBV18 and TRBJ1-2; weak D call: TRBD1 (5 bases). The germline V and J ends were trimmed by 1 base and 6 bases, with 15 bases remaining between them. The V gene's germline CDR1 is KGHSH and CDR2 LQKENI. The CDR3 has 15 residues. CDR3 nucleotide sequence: TGTGCCAGCTCACCACTGGACACGATTATCGATGGCTACACCTTC. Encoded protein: CASSPLDTIIDGYTF.

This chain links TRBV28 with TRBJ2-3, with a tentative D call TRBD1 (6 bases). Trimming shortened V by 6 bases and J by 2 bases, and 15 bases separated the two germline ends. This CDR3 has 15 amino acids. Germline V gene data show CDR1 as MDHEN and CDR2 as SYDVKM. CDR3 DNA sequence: TGTGCCAGCAGCAAACAGGGAGTCCTCACAGATACGCAGTATTTT. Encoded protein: CASSKQGVLTDTQYF.

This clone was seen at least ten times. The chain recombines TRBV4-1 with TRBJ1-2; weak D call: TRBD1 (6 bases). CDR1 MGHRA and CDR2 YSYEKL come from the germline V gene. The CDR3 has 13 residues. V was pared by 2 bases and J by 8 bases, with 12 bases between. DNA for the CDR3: TGCGCCAGCAGCCAAAGGGGGGAACGAGGCTACACCTTC. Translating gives CASSQRGERGYTF.

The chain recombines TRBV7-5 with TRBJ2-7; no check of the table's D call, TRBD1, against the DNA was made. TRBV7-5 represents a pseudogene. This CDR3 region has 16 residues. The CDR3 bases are TGTGCCAGAAGCACACCACCGGGACAGGGTCTCTACGAGCAGTACGTC. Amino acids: CARSTPPGQGLYEQYV.

CDR3 nucleotide sequence: TGTGCCAGCACTGGGGGGGGAAGAAACAATGAGCAGTTCTTC. Amino acid sequence: CASTGGGRNNEQFF. The genes are TRBV5-4 and TRBJ2-1; 7 positions agree with TRBD2. Germline V gene lookup returns CDR1 SGHNT and CDR2 YYREEE (reference sequence). This CDR3 region has 14 residues. V was pared by 6 bases and J by 5 bases, with 8 bases of the junction left unmatched.

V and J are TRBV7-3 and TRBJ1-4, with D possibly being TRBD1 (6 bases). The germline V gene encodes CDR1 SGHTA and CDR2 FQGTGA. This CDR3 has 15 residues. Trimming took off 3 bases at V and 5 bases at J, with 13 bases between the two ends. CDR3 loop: CASSLSTGGNEKLFF. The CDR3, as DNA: TGTGCCAGCAGCTTGTCGACAGGCGGGAATGAAAAACTGTTTTTT.

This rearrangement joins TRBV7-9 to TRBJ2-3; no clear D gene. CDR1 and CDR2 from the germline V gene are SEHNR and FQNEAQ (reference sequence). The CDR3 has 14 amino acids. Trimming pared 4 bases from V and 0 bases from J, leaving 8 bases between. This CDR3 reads CASSSTLSTDTQYF. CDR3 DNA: TGTGCCAGCAGCTCGACACTGAGCACAGATACGCAGTATTTT.

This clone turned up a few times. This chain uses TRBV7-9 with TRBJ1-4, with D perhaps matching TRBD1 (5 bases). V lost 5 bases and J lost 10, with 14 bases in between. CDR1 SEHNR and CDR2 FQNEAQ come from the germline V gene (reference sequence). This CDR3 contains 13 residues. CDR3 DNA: TGTGCCAGCAGCCCCGGGGCCTCCCTAAAACTGTTTTTT. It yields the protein CASSPGASLKLFF.

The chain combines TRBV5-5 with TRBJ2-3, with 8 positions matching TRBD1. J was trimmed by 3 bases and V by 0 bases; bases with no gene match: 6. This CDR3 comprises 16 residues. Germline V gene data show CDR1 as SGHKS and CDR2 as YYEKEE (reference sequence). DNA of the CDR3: TGTGCCAGCAGCTTGGGTCAGGGGGCCAGAACAGATACGCAGTATTTT. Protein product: CASSLGQGARTDTQYF.

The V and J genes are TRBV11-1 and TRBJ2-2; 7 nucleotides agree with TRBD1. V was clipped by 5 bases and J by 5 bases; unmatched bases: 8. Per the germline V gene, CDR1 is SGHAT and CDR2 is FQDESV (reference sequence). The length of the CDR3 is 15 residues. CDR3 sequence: CASSPGDRITGELFF. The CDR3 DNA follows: TGTGCCAGCAGCCCAGGGGACAGAATTACCGGGGAGCTGTTTTTT.

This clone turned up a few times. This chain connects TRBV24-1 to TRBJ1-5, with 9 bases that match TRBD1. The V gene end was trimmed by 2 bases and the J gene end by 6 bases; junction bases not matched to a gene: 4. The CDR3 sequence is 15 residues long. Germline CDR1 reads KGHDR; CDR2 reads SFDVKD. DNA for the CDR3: TGTGCCACCAGTGATTCACAGGGGGCAGGTCAGCCCCAGCATTTT. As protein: CATSDSQGAGQPQHF.

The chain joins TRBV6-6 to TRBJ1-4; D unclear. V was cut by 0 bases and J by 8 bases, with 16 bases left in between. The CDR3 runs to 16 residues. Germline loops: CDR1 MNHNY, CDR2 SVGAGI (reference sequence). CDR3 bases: TGTGCCAGCAGTTACTCGCGAGGGTTGAGTGGGGAAAAACTGTTTTTT. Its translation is CASSYSRGLSGEKLFF.

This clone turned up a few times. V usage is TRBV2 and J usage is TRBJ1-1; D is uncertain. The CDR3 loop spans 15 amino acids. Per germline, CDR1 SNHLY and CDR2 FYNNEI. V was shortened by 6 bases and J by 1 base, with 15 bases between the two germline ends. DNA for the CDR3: TGTGCCAGCAGCATTTCGACGGCTAGGAACACTGAAGCTTTCTTT. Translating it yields CASSISTARNTEAFF.

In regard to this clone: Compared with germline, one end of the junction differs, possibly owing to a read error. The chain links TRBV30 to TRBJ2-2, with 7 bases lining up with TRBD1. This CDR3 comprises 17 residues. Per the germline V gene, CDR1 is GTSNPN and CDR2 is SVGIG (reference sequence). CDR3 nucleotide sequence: TGTGCCTGGGGTGTCAGGCCCGGGACAGCTCACACCGGGGAGCTGTTTTTT. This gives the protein CAWGVRPGTAHTGELFF.

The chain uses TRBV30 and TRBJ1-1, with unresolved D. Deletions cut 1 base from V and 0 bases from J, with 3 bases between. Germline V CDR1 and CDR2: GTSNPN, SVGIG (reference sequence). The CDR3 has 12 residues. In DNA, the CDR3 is TGTGCCTGGAGTGGACTGAACACTGAAGCTTTCTTT. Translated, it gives CAWSGLNTEAFF.

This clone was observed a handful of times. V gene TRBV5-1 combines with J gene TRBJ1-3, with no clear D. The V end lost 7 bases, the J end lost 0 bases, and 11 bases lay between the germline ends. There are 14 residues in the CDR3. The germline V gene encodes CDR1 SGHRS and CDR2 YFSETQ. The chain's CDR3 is CASGRLDSGNTIYF. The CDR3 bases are TGCGCCAGCGGCAGGTTAGACTCTGGAAACACCATATATTTT.

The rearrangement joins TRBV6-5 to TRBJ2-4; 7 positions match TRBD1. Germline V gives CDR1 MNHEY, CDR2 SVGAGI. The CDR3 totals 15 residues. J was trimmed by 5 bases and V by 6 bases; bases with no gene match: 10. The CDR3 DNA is TGTGCCAGCAGCATTTATGACAGGGTGCAAAACATTCAGTACTTC. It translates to CASSIYDRVQNIQYF.

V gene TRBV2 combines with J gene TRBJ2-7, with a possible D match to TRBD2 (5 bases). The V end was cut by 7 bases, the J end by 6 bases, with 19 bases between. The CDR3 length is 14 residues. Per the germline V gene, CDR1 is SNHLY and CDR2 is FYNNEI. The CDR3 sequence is CASTVGIPTREQYV. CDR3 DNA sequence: TGTGCCAGCACCGTCGGGATCCCCACACGCGAGCAGTACGTC.

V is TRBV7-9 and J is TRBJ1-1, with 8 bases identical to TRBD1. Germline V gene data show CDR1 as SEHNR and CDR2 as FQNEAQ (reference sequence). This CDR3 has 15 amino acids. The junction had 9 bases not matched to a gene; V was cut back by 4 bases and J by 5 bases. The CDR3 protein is CASSSWTGRKTEAFF. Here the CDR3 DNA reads TGTGCCAGCAGCTCCTGGACAGGGAGAAAGACTGAAGCTTTCTTT.

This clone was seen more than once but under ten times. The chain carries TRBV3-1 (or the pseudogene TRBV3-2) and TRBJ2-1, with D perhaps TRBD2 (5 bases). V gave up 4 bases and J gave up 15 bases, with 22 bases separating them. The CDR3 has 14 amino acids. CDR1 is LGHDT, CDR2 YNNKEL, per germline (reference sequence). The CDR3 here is CASSPMLPDGVRFF. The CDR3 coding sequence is TGTGCCAGCAGCCCTATGCTTCCTGACGGGGTTCGGTTCTTC.